This TCR beta chain was sequenced for a study of cytomegalovirus exposure and HLA in healthy donors (TCRdb year 2017). Context from the whole study: In an earlier analysis of under 750 of the donors, about 270 Gb of sequence data and 100 million or so unique TCR beta sequences from about 179 million T cells were reported. A later genetic analysis used genome-wide SNP genotypes for about three fifths of the 666 donors, treating that subset as a discovery cohort. Donor age, sex, ethnicity and CMV serostatus were compiled together with the repertoire data. Rather than drawing on any new phenotypic data, the later analysis identified candidate immune exposures from TCR beta sequences and the way those sequences occurred across donors. Among roughly 400 genotyped donors of the cohort, an average of around 250,000 unique TCR beta nucleotide sequences was sequenced per donor, of which 15% to 20% were non-productive. The number of typed donors differed by locus: about 620-640 for A, B, C, DRB1 and DQB1; approximately 520 for DQA1; some 610 for DPA1; and roughly 490 for DPB1. Around 330 gigabases of sequencing data and 70 million to 100 million unique TCR sequences made up an early release that covered about 640 HLA-typed donors. Among the roughly 430 genotyped donors, around 81% belonged to the genetic ancestry cluster associated with self-reported Caucasian donors. The study combined high-throughput TCR immunosequencing, statistical association of individual TCRs with disease status, and machine learning to predict cytomegalovirus infection status. All discovery cohort repertoires had been generated using a single sequencing platform. To decide whether each TCR beta V gene segment behaved as functional or pseudogenic, an earlier analysis of fewer than 750 of the donors relied on high-throughput TCR beta sequencing. The study aimed to test whether signatures of past pathogen exposure could be identified by cataloging public T cell receptors. Roughly 5 DR-DQ haplotypes were handled as single units for association and clustering because linkage in the cohort was strong. Besides the first cohort of 500 to 700 subjects, a separate validation cohort made up of some 110 different subjects was used. HLA typing covered class I and class II loci at four-digit resolution. Using immunosequencing, the study profiled T cell repertoires from 550 to 750 subjects and related those repertoires to cytomegalovirus serostatus. A later analysis re-examined previously published TCR beta repertoires from several hundred donors and added high-resolution HLA genotyping to investigate patterns of TCR occurrence.

Per the germline V gene, MGHRA is the CDR1 and YSYEKL is the CDR2. V lost 4 bases and J lost 2 bases, and the count of bases not matched to a germline gene is 13. The CDR3, cysteine through phenylalanine, is 18 amino acids long. The CDR3 DNA has 54 bases and is translated from base 1. Libraries were constructed by the immunoSEQ multiplex PCR assay. The multiplex PCR relied on a mix of 60 forward primers for TCR Vbeta segments and 13 reverse primers for TCR Jbeta segments. A multiplex PCR assay on genomic DNA amplified the CDR3 region of rearranged TCR beta genes. Amplified TCR beta libraries were sequenced as 87-base-pair reads on the Illumina HiSeq System. The paper's processing steps were these. A later analysis tallied some 79 million unique TCR beta chains across the 666 repertoires, and around 9.9 million of those chains were shared by two or more donors. A nearest-neighbor algorithm error-corrected the raw reads and collapsed the reads into unique sequences, merging closely related sequences to remove PCR and sequencing errors. CDR3 sequences were aligned to IMGT reference sequences to assign V, D and J gene segments. Each retained sequence needed at least a six-nucleotide match to both a V gene segment and a J gene segment. Rearrangements were classified as productive when the CDR3 lacked stop codons and remained in frame with V and J, and all other rearrangements were classified as non-productive. Following IMGT convention, CDR3 was defined as the stretch from the second conserved V-encoded cysteine up to the conserved J-encoded phenylalanine. Sequences without an unambiguous match to a single V gene segment were excluded from the earlier analysis of approximately 560 of the donors. An earlier analysis of just under 600 of the donors called V segments functional above 56.7% productive rearrangements and segregating when the between-donor standard deviation exceeded 5%. A statistical classification framework was built to diagnose cytomegalovirus status from the catalog of TCR beta chain sequences. In a later analysis, TCR nucleotide sequences were compared against IMGT/GENE-DB human TR gene sequences so that V and J genes could be assigned. Using the TCRdist pipeline, a later analysis assigned CDR3 sequences along with most-parsimonious VDJ recombination scenarios. In a later analysis, each TCR beta chain was defined by its CDR3 amino acid sequence together with its V-gene family, and reads without a unique V-gene family were excluded. A later analysis removed several hundred highly shared, low-generation-probability nucleotide sequences to deal with suspected cross-contamination and a sequencing artifact. In a later analysis, a clonal expansion index for each public chain was calculated from normalized within-repertoire ranks of inferred template counts. A later analysis computed generation probabilities with a VDJ recombination model fitted to out-of-frame rearrangements, and checked the results against IGoR. Hypergeometric tests were used in a later analysis to score TCR-TCR, TCR-HLA and TCR-CMV co-occurrence, with a repertoire-size bias correction applied to the TCR pairs. A later analysis estimated false discovery rates by permuting HLA or CMV assignments 20 times. In a later analysis, co-occurring TCRs were grouped using DBSCAN, with TCRdist sequence similarity added in when clustering inside HLA-allele-positive subsets. Repertoires with fewer than 30,000 or more than 120,000 public chains were left out of co-occurrence clustering, as were four to six repertoires with anomalous nucleotide sharing. The table comes from immuneACCESS by way of TCRdb, which keeps in-frame sequences with V and J called. Part of the clones is missing from these tables; in studies checked, under half for an unresolved V gene and the rest for unknown reasons. Clonal size and the V and J genes are those of that table, whereas D and trimming came from the DNA. This sample gives 100,000 to 150,000 clones in total; around three quarters of them show up just once. The ten most abundant clones make up roughly 2.7% of the sample.

In total, over 600 healthy bone marrow donors made up the cohort. At the time of sampling, every cohort member was nominally healthy, though immune exposures that went unrecorded were likely present. The donor was CMV seropositive and belonged to the group of about 290 seropositive cohort members. Each donor provided a peripheral blood sample, and peripheral blood mononuclear cells were used for TCR beta sequencing. The Qiagen DNeasy Blood Extraction Kit was used to extract genomic DNA from the blood cell samples. Paper-wide results and their limitations: A later genetic analysis associated a missense DCLRE1C variant with V-gene and J-gene trimming of TCR beta chains, and an independent cohort replicated the association. Because HLA typing was missing for some donors at each locus, association tests included only the typed subset. According to a later analysis, parvovirus B19, influenza, CMV and Epstein-Barr virus appeared linked to several top co-occurrence clusters. A later analysis found that HLA-associated TCR beta chains were more clonally expanded and had lower generation probabilities than equally common non-associated chains. Compared with the roughly 670-donor mean, donors in an Asian-associated ancestry cluster had fewer N-insertions in productive TCRs, according to a later genetic analysis. In vitro tests confirmed that a few of the cytomegalovirus-associated TCR beta chains recognize cytomegalovirus antigens. Most TCR sequences were observed very rarely across donors, whereas some public TCRs were present in many individuals. A cluster of highly shared sequence variants was judged likely to be a technical artifact of the sequencing pipeline. In both the original and validation cohorts, the classifier was reported to diagnose cytomegalovirus status with high specificity and sensitivity. Only TCR beta chains were sequenced in this cohort, and the absence of alpha or paired-chain data limited detectable features. The 87-base-pair reads could not distinguish some IMGT-functional V segments, including TRBV6-2 and TRBV6-3, so those segments were excluded. Most CMV-associated TCR beta chains appeared to be HLA-restricted in a later analysis, and the HLA associations seemed to be driven largely by CMV exposure. The study listed 150 to 200 TCR beta chains as associated with cytomegalovirus. A further reported finding was that TCR beta sequences accurately predicted the HLA-A and HLA-B alleles for most subjects in the first cohort. Roughly uniform sequencing depth across donors was assumed in presence/absence analyses, although this assumption may not hold. Assigning TCR associations to individual alleles was difficult when HLA alleles, especially DR and DQ, strongly co-occurred. In a later analysis, some 18,000 TCR beta sequences were associated with specific HLA alleles at a false discovery rate of 0.05. Immune exposure information for the cohort was limited to CMV serostatus. The earlier analysis of some 560 of the donors excluded about 16 rarely observed V segments, including chromosome 9 orphons, because counts were too low. It was suggested by the authors that the approach could potentially be generalized to other disease states and immunological phenotypes. In an earlier analysis of 500 to 650 of the donors, most TCR beta V segments appeared in productive rearrangements about 87% or about 30% of the time, broadly matching IMGT annotations. According to a later analysis, TCR association rates differed among HLA loci, with DRB1 alleles showing the most associated TCRs and HLA-C alleles showing the fewest. Linkage disequilibrium might explain the correlated functional status among segregating V segments, but an unknown experimental factor could not be ruled out.

As for this clone: No antigen is known for it. Per-base quality was not reported, and no clone a single base away is much larger than it.

Sample: PBMCs. This sequence was found in a woman aged 55-70 years in good health and CMV-seropositive. The rearrangement joined TRBV4-1 to TRBJ2-5, with 10 bases in between that match TRBD2. The CDR3 protein sequence reads: CASSPLRESSGGQETQYF. The DNA sequence is given as TGCGCCAGCAGCCCCCTTAGGGAGAGTAGCGGGGGGCAAGAGACCCAGTACTTC.